A single sample is the source of the 5 T cell receptor beta chains below, sequenced in a study of regulatory T cells in long-lasting Graves disease. Time point described: persistent/refractory GD, antithyroid drugs over 5 years with positive TRAb. PBMC-extracted RNA yielded the TCR library. Combining iRepertoire HTBI primers with Arm-PCR of CDR3 regions, the authors built TCR beta libraries. TCRdb re-called the multiplex PCR reads through MiXCR, storing one row per CDR3 protein. The data contain 300,000 to 500,000 distinct CDR3 sequences, more than 20% of them singletons. The source was peripheral blood mononuclear cells (PBMCs), collected when the disease was refractory, from a patient treated with antithyroid drugs. The receptors were gathered from a female donor with Graves disease.

The rearrangement links TRBV27 to TRBJ2-2; tentatively, D is TRBD2 (6 bases). Germline CDR1 reads MNHEY; CDR2 reads SMNVEV (reference sequence). Trimming stripped 3 bases from V and 6 bases from J, with 11 bases between. There are 14 residues in the CDR3. The CDR3 here is CASSFRGGSGELFF. Here the CDR3 DNA reads TGTGCCAGCAGTTTTCGGGGAGGCTCCGGGGAGCTGTTTTTT.

This clonotype was counted a few times. The J gene is TRBJ1-1, the V gene TRBV25-1; D may be TRBD1 (5 bases). CDR1 MGHDK and CDR2 SYGVNS come from the germline V gene. The CDR3 consists of 14 residues. V lost 2 bases, J lost 4 bases, and 11 bases lay in between. This chain's CDR3 is CASSEGARVTEAFF. As DNA, the CDR3 is TGTGCCAGCAGTGAAGGAGCCAGGGTCACTGAAGCTTTCTTT.

This clonotype has a count of ten or more. This chain links TRBV7-2 with TRBJ2-7; a possible D gene is TRBD2 (5 bases). Germline-derived CDR1 and CDR2 are SGHTA and FQGNSA. V was shortened by 1 base and J by 0 bases, with 13 bases between the two germline ends. There are 16 residues in the CDR3. The CDR3 region has the DNA TGTGCCAGCAGCTTAGGGATAGCGACGAGCTCCTACGAGCAGTACTTC. This codes for CASSLGIATSSYEQYF.

This clonotype appeared many times. The chain recombines TRBV28 with TRBJ1-1, with TRBD1 matching over 8 bases. CDR3 length: 16 residues. The J segment lost 1 base and the V segment lost 1 base, leaving 5 bases of the junction unmatched. The germline V gene has CDR1 MDHEN and CDR2 SYDVKM. CDR3 DNA: TGTGCCAGCAGTTTATATTCCGACAGGGGGAACACTGAAGCTTTCTTT. Encoded protein: CASSLYSDRGNTEAFF. The whole variable domain, filled in from reference TRBV28 and TRBJ1-1, reads DVKVTQSSRYLVKRTGEKVFLECVQDMDHENMFWYRQDPGLGLRLIYFSYDVKMKEKGDIPEGYSVSREKKERFSLILESASTNQTSMYLCASSLYSDRGNTEAFFGQGTRLTVV.

This clonotype showed up just a few times. The genes are TRBV19 and TRBJ2-7; D is unresolved. Deletions cut 0 bases from V and 3 bases from J, with 9 bases between. CDR1 is LNHDA and CDR2 is SQIVND in the germline V gene (reference sequence). The CDR3 has 14 residues. The chain's CDR3 is CASSIEATHYEQYF. The CDR3 nucleotides are TGTGCCAGTAGTATAGAGGCCACGCACTACGAGCAGTACTTC.